This TCR beta chain is from a study of cytomegalovirus exposure and HLA in healthy donors. Background on the study: Unique TCRs numbering roughly 80 million, obtained from HLA-typed donors, made up an early data release. Overall study findings and caveats: Three chains tied to CMV proved CMV antigen-specific in vitro. It was likely that a cluster of highly shared sequence variants was a sequencing artifact.

Details on this clone: Its antigen remains unknown.

The CDR3 totals 13 residues. V lost 2 bases to trimming and J lost 5 bases, with 8 bases between them. The germline gives CDR1 SGHRS, CDR2 YFSETQ. Primers for the PCR totalled 60 Vbeta and 13 Jbeta. Method: immunoSEQ multiplex PCR; TCRdb's copy keeps in-frame clones and lacks some. The sample data list 70,000 or so clones. The TCR was taken from a man aged 35 to 55 in good health and CMV-seronegative. The V gene is TRBV5-1, the J gene TRBJ2-1; D might be TRBD1 (6 bases). Sequenced input: PBMCs. The CDR3: CASSLQGHNEQFF. In DNA form, the CDR3 reads TGCGCCAGCAGCTTACAGGGCCACAATGAGCAGTTCTTC.